This entry concerns a single T cell receptor beta chain. The data derive from a study of T-cell memory formation after mild COVID-19. TCRdb redid the calling of the 5' RACE reads with MiXCR, one entry per CDR3 protein. The sample has fewer than 450,000 distinct CDR3 sequences, 20% to 30% seen once; the top ten hold 8.5% to 9%. Germline V gene sequence: CDR1 SEHNR, CDR2 FQNEAQ (reference sequence). The CDR3 totals 16 residues. Trimming removed 6 bases at V and 1 base at J, with 16 bases between. The receptor was isolated from an adult woman who had mild COVID-19 (a few samples of this study predate the infection). Cell type and time point are not known. This chain links TRBV7-9 with TRBJ2-1; possibly TRBD1 for D (5 bases). The specimen was PBMCs or a T cell subset sorted from them (not recorded which). Here the CDR3 DNA reads TGTGCCAGCAGTCCAACGTCAGGGTCTTCCTACAATGAGCAGTTCTTC. Encoded protein: CASSPTSGSSYNEQFF.